This TCR beta chain was recorded in a study of blood T cells in healthy people across ages. This CDR3 contains 12 residues. In germline, CDR1 is SQVTM, CDR2 ANQGSEA. A second PCR, run for roughly 7 to 11 cycles, used a sample-barcoded 5' primer plus a J-beta primer mix. TCRdb fed the 5' RACE reads into MiXCR, producing one record per CDR3 protein. Among roughly 1,500,000 distinct CDR3 sequences listed, roughly 30% were seen once. The source of this sequence is a woman in her 30s in good health. The material sequenced was blood. The chain employs TRBV29-1 and TRBJ2-5; the D gene is possibly TRBD2 (6 bases). The assigned J gene may be wrong: the sequence end matches TRBJ2-1 better. Written as DNA, the CDR3 is TGCAGCGCCATAGCGGTCCAAGAGACCCAGTTCTTC. Translation gives CSAIAVQETQFF.